Shown below are 10 T cell receptor beta chains from a single sample sequenced in a study of shared clonotypes between healthy human individuals. Assay used: immunoSEQ multiplex PCR; TCRdb lists only in-frame clones, some missing. Here the sample spans 730,000 or so clones, 72% being singletons. The sequencing sample was made of memory CD4+ T cells sorted from blood. Documented subset: CD45RA-negative fraction. Source of these receptors: a woman younger than 45 in good health.

The rearrangement links TRBV15 to TRBJ1-5; D is unresolved. V dropped 1 base and J dropped 0 bases, with 10 bases sitting between them. This CDR3 is built from 16 residues. Germline V lookup: CDR1 LNHNV, CDR2 YYDKDF (reference sequence). The CDR3 coding sequence is TGTGCCACCAGCAGAGCGGCGGGATATAGCAATCAGCCCCAGCATTTT. It translates to CATSRAAGYSNQPQHF.

This clone was detected a few times. The V gene is TRBV7-9, the J gene TRBJ1-1; 7 nucleotides match TRBD1. Looked up from germline, CDR1 is SEHNR and CDR2 is FQNEAQ (reference sequence). The V segment lost 10 bases and the J segment 3 bases; nucleotides outside the gene matches: 8. This CDR3 spans 13 amino acids. The CDR3 DNA is TGTGCCACCTTACTACAGGGGTACACTGAAGCTTTCTTT. This encodes CATLLQGYTEAFF.

The gene calls are TRBV11-2 and TRBJ2-1, with D tentatively TRBD2 (6 bases). Looked up from germline, CDR1 is SGHAT and CDR2 is FQNNGV. The CDR3 contains 16 residues. The V end was cut by 0 bases, the J end by 7 bases, with 16 bases between. CDR3 DNA: TGTGCCAGCAGCTTAGAGACCCTTTGGGGGACTAATGAGCAGTTCTTC. Translating gives CASSLETLWGTNEQFF.

By sample share, this clone is medium-sized. The CDR3 is CASSIRLAGEYNEQFF. DNA of the CDR3: TGTGCCAGTAGTATTAGGCTAGCGGGAGAATACAATGAGCAGTTCTTC. The rearrangement joins TRBV19 to TRBJ2-1; 10 bases agree with TRBD2. The CDR3 is 16 amino acids. Germline CDR1 reads LNHDA; CDR2 reads SQIVND (reference sequence). V lost 3 bases, J lost 4 bases, and 6 bases stayed unmatched.

A note on this clone: Other DNA sequences in the same sample also yield this CDR3. The V call is TRBV18, the J call TRBJ2-7; a possible D gene is TRBD1 (6 bases). The CDR3 runs 14 residues. CDR1 and CDR2 (germline): KGHSH, LQKENI. Trimming shortened V by 3 bases and J by 2 bases, and 11 bases separated the two germline ends. As DNA, the CDR3 is TGTGCCAGCTCACCCCGGCAGGGGACCTACGAGCAGTACTTC. Its translation is CASSPRQGTYEQYF.

The chain uses TRBV2 and TRBJ2-3; the match to TRBD1 covers 9 bases. The CDR3 contains 15 residues. Trimming removed 6 bases from V and 3 bases from J; junction bases left unmatched: 7. From germline, CDR1 is SNHLY and CDR2 FYNNEI. The CDR3 reads CASSPGTGRTDTQYF. CDR3 in DNA: TGTGCCAGCAGCCCCGGGACAGGGCGGACAGATACGCAGTATTTT. The complete variable domain, with remaining parts taken from reference TRBV2 and TRBJ2-3, reads EPEVTQTPSHQVTQMGQEVILRCVPISNHLYFYWYRQILGQKVEFLVSFYNNEISEKSEIFDDQFSVERPDGSNFTLKIRSTKLEDSAMYFCASSPGTGRTDTQYFGPGTRLTVL.

This chain uses TRBV11-2 with TRBJ2-7, with D possibly being TRBD2 (6 bases). This CDR3 is built from 15 residues. The V end lost 1 base, the J end lost 4 bases, and 14 bases lay between the germline ends. Germline V gives CDR1 SGHAT, CDR2 FQNNGV. Here the CDR3 DNA reads TGTGCCAGCAGCTTAGCGTTCCTAGCGAGTTACGAGCAGTACTTC. Encoded protein: CASSLAFLASYEQYF.

The chain carries TRBV28 and TRBJ2-7; D is tentatively TRBD1 or TRBD2 (6 bases each). Germline V gives CDR1 MDHEN, CDR2 SYDVKM. V shed 5 bases and J shed 2 bases, with 16 bases lying between them. There are 15 residues in the CDR3. CDR3 amino acids: CASSILTGATYEQYF. CDR3 sequence (DNA): TGTGCCAGCAGTATCCTGACGGGGGCAACCTACGAGCAGTACTTC.

J is TRBJ1-2 and V is TRBV9, with a weak D call TRBD1 (5 bases). The germline V gene has CDR1 SGDLS and CDR2 YYNGEE. The germline V and J ends were trimmed by 4 bases and 0 bases, with 13 bases remaining between them. The CDR3 contains 15 residues. CDR3 sequence (DNA): TGTGCCAGCAGCAAAACGGGGCCTCCTAACTATGGCTACACCTTC. This encodes CASSKTGPPNYGYTF.

V usage is TRBV6-5 and J usage is TRBJ1-5, with D hard to call. Germline V gene data show CDR1 as MNHEY and CDR2 as SVGAGI. V was clipped by 0 bases and J by 6 bases, with 6 bases between them. The CDR3 spans 13 residues. The CDR3 DNA follows: TGTGCCAGCAGTTACTCGTGGTCTCAGCCCCAGCATTTT. Amino acids: CASSYSWSQPQHF.